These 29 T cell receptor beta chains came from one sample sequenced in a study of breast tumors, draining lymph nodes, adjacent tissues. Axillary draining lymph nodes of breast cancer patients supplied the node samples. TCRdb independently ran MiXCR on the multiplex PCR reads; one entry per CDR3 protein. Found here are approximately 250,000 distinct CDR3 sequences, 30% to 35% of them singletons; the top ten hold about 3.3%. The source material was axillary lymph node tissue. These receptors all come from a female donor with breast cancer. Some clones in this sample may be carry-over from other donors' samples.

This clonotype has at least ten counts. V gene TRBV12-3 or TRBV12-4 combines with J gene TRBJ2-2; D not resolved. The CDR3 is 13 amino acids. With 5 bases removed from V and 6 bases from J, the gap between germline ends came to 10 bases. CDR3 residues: CASSPGMPGELFF. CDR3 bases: TGTGCCAGCAGTCCTGGCATGCCCGGGGAGCTGTTTTTT.

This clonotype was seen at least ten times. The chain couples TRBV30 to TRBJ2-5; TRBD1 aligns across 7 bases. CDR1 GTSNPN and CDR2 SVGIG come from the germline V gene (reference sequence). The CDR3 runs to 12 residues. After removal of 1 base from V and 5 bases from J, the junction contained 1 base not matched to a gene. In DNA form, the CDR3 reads TGTGCCTGGAGTGGGGACAGTGAGACCCAGTACTTC. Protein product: CAWSGDSETQYF.

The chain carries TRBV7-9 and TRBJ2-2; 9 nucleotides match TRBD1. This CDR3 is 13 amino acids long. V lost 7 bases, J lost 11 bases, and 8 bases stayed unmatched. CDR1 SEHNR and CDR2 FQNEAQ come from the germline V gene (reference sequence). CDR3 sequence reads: CASNPPGQGELFF. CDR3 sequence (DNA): TGTGCCAGCAACCCACCGGGACAGGGCGAGCTGTTTTTT.

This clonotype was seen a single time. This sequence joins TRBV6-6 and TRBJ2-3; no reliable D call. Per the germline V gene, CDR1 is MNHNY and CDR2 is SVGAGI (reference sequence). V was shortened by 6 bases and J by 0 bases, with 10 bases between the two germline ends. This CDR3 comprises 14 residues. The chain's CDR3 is CASRAAPSTDTQYF. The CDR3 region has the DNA TGTGCCAGCAGAGCAGCCCCCAGCACAGATACGCAGTATTTT.

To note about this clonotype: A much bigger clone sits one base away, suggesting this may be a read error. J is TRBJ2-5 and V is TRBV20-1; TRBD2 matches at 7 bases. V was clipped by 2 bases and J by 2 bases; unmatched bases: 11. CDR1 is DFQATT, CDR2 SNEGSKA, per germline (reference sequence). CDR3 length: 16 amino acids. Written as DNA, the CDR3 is TGCAGTGCTAGACCATTACCAACTAGCGCTCAAGAGACCCAGTACTTC. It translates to CSARPLPTSAQETQYF.

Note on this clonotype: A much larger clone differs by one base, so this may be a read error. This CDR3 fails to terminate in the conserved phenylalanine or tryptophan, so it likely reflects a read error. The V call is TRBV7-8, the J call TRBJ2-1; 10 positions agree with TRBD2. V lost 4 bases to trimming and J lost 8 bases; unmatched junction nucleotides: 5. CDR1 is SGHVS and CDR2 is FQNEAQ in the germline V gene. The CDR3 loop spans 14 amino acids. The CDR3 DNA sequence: TGTGCCAGCAGCTCCGGGACTAGCGTCCATGAGCAGTTCCTC. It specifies CASSSGTSVHEQFL.

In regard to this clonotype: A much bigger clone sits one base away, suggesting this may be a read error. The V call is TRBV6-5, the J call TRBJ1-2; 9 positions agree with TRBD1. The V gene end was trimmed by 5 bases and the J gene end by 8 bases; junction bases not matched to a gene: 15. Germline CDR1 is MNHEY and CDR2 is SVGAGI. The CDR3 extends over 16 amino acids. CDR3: CASSRPGQGSYGGYTF. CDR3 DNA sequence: TGTGCCAGCAGTCGCCCGGGACAGGGTTCCTATGGAGGCTACACCTTC.

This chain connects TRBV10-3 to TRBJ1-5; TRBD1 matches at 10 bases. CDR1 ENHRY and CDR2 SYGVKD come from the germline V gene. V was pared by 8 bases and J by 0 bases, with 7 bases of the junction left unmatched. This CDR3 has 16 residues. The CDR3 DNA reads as TGTGCCATCGGGGACAGGGGAAGTTATAGCAATCAGCCCCAGCATTTT. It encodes CAIGDRGSYSNQPQHF.

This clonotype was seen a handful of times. The CDR3 here is CASSLVTNTEAFF. Written as DNA, the CDR3 is TGTGCCAGCAGCTTAGTGACGAACACTGAAGCTTTCTTT. The chain employs TRBV7-2 and TRBJ1-1; no clear D. V lost 1 base and J 1 base, leaving 4 bases between the germline ends. Germline loops: CDR1 SGHTA, CDR2 FQGNSA. The CDR3 runs 13 residues.

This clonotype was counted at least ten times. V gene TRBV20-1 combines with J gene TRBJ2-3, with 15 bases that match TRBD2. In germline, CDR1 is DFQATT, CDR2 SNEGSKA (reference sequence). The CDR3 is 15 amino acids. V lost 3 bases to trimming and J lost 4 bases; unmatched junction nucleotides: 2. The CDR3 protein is CSASRTSGRADTQYF. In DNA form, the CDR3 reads TGCAGTGCTAGCCGGACTAGCGGGAGGGCAGATACGCAGTATTTT.

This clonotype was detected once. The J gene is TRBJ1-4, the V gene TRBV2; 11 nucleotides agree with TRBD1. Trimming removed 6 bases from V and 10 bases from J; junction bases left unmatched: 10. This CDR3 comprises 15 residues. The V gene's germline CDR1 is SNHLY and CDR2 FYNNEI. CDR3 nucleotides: TGTGCCAGCAGAAGGGAGCGGGGACAGGGGGGAAAACTGTTTTTT. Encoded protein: CASRRERGQGGKLFF.

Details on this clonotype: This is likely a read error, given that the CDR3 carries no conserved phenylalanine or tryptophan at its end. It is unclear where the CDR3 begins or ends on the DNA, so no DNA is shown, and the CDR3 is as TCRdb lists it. Here the CDR3 reads CASCRDRGSGYTFGS. V is TRBV19 and J is TRBJ2-5; TRBD1 is the table's D call, not checked against the DNA. Both ends counted, the CDR3 spans 15 residues. CDR1 and CDR2 (germline): LNHDA, SQIVND (reference sequence).

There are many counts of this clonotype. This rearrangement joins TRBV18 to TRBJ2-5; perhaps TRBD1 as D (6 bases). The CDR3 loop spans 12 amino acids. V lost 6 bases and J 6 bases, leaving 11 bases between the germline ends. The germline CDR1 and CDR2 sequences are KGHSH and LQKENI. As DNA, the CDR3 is TGTGCCAGCTCCCCAGGGGAAAAGACCCAGTACTTC. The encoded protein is CASSPGEKTQYF.

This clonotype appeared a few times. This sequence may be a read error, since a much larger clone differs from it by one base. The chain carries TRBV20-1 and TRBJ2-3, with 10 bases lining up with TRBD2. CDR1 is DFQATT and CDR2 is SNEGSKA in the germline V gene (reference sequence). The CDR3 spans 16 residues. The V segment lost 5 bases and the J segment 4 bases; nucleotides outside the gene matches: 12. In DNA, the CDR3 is TGCAGTGCTGGCGGACTCGGACTAGCGGCGTCAGATACGCAGTATTTT. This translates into CSAGGLGLAASDTQYF.

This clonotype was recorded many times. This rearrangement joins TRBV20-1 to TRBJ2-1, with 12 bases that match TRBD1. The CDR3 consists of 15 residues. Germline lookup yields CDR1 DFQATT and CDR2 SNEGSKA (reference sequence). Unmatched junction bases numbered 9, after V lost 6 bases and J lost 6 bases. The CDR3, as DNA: TGCAGTGCGAATCCCGGGACAGGGGGCGTCAATGAGCAGTTCTTC. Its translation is CSANPGTGGVNEQFF.

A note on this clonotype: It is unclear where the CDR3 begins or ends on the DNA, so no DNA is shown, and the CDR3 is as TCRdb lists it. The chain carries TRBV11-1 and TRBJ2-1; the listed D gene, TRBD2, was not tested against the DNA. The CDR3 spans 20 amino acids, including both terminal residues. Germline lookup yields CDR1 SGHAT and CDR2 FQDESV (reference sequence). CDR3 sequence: CASSFYICSAWTSGGDLMFF.

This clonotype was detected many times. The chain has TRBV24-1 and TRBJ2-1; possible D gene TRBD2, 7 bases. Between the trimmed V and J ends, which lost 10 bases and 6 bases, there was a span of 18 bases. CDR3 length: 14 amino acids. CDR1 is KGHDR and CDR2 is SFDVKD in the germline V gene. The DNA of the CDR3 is TGTGCCACGAGGGAGAGGGGGGGCCGCAATGAGCAGTTCTTC. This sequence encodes CATRERGGRNEQFF.

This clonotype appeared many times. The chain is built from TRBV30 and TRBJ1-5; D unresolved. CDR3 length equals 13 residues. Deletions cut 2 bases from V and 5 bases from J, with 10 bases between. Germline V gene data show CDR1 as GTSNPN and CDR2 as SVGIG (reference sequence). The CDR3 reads CAWSSAEDQPQHF. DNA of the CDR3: TGTGCCTGGAGTTCCGCAGAAGATCAGCCCCAGCATTTT.

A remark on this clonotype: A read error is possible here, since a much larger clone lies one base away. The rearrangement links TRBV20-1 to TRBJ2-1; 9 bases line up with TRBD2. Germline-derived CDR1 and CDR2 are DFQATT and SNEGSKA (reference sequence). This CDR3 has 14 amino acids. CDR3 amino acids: CSAPPTSGYTEQFF. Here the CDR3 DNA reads TGCAGTGCTCCCCCCACTAGCGGGTACACTGAGCAGTTCTTC.

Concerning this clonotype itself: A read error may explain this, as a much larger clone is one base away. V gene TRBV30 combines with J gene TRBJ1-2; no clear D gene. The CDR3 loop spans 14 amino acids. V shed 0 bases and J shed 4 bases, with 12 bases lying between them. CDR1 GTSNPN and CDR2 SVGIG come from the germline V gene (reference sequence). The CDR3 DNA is TGTGCCTGGAGTGTATTGCAAATGTCCTATGGCTACACCTTC. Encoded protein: CAWSVLQMSYGYTF.

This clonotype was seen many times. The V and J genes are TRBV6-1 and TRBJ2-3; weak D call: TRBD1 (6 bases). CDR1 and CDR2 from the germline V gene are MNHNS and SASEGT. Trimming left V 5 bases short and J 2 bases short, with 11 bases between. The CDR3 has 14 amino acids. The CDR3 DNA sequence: TGTGCCAGCAGTATGGACAGTTTCACAGATACGCAGTATTTT. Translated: CASSMDSFTDTQYF.

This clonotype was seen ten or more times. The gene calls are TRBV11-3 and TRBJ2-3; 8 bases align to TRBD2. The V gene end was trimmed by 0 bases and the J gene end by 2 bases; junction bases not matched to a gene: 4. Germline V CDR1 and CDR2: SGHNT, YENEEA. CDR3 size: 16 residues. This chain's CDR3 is CASSLEGGRPTDTQYF. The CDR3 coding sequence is TGTGCCAGCAGCTTAGAGGGCGGGAGGCCCACAGATACGCAGTATTTT. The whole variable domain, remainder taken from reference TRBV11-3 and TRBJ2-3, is EAGVVQSPRYKIIEKKQPVAFWCNPISGHNTLYWYLQNLGQGPELLIRYENEEAVDDSQLPKDRFSAERLKGVDSTLKIQPAELGDSAVYLCASSLEGGRPTDTQYFGPGTRLTVL.

The CDR3: CASSLSGTGKEKLFF. In nucleotides, the CDR3 is TGCGCCAGCAGCTTGTCAGGGACAGGCAAAGAAAAACTGTTTTTT. The V call is TRBV5-1, the J call TRBJ1-4; 8 bases fit TRBD1. Unmatched junction bases numbered 7, after V lost 1 base and J lost 8 bases. In germline, CDR1 is SGHRS, CDR2 YFSETQ. The CDR3 is 15 residues long.

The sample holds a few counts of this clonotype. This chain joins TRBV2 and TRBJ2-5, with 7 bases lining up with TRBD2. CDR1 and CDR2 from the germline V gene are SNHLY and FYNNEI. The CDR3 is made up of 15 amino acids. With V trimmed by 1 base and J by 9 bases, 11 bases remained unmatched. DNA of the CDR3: TGTGCCAGCAGTGAAGTGCGGGAGACAAGGCAGCCCCAGTACTTC. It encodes CASSEVRETRQPQYF.

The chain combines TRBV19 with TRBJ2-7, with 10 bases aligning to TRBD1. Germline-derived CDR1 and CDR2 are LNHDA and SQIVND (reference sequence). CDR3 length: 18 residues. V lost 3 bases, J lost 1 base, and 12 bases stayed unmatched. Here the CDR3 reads CASSIQLTAGQGSYEQYF. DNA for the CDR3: TGTGCCAGTAGTATCCAATTGACGGCGGGACAGGGGTCCTACGAGCAGTACTTC.

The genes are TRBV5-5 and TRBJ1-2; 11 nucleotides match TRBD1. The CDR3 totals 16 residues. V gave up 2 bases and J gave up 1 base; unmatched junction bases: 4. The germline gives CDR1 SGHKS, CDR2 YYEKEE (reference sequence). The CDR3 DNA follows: TGTGCCAGCAGCTTAAAGGGACAGGGGGTTAACTATGGCTACACCTTC. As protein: CASSLKGQGVNYGYTF.

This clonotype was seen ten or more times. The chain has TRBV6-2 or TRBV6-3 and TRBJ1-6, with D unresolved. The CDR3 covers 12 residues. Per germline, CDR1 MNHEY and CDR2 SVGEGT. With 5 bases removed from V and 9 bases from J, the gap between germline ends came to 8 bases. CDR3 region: CASSRASSPLHF. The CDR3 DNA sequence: TGTGCCAGCAGTCGCGCTAGTTCACCCCTCCACTTT.

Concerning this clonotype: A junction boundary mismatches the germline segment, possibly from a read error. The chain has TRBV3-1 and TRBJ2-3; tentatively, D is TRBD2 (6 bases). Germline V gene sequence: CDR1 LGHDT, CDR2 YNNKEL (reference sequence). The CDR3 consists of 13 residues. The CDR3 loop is CAGSARGTDTQYF. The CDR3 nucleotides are TGTGCCGGCAGCGCCCGGGGGACAGATACGCAGTATTTT.

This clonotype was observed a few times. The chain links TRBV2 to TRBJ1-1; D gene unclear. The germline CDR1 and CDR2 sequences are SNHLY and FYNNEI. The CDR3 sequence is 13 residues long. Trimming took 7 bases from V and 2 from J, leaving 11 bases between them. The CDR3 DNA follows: TGTGCCAGCAAGAGAGATGGTAACACTGAAGCTTTCTTT. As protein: CASKRDGNTEAFF.